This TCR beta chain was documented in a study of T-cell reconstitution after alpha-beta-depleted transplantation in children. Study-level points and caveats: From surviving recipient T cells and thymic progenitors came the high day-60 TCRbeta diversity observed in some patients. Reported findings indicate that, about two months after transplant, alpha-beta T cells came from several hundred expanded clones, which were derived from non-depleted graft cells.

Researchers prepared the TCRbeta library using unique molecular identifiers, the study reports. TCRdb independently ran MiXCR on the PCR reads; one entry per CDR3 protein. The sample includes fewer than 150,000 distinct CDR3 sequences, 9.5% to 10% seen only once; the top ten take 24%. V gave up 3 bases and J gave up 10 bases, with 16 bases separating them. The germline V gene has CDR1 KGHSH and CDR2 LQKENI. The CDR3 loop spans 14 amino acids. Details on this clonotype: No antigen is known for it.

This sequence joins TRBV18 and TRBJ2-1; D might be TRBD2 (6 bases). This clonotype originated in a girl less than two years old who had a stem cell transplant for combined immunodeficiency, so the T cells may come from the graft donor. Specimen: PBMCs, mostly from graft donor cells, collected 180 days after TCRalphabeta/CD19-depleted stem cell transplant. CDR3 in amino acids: CASSPVLAAAEQFF. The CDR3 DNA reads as TGTGCCAGCTCACCCGTACTAGCTGCGGCCGAGCAGTTCTTC.